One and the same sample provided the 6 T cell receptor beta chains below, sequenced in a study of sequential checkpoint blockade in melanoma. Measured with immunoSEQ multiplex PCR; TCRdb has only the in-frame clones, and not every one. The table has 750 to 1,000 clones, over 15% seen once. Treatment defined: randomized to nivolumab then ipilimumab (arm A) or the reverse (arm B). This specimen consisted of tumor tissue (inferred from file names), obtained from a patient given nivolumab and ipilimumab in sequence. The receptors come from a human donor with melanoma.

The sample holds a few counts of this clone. Written as DNA, the CDR3 is TGTGCCAGCTCAATGGTGATGACAGATACGCAGTATTTT. Residues: CASSMVMTDTQYF. The genes are TRBV18 and TRBJ2-3; D is undetermined. This CDR3 has 13 amino acids. Trimming removed 5 bases at V and 3 bases at J, with 9 bases between. Germline-derived CDR1 and CDR2 are KGHSH and LQKENI.

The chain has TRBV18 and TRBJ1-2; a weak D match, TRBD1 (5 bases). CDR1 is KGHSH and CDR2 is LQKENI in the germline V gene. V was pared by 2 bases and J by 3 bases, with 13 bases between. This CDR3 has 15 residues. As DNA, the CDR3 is TGTGCCAGCTCACCAAGGGGAGGGTCAGACTATGGCTACACCTTC. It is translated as CASSPRGGSDYGYTF. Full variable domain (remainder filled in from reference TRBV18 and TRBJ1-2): NAGVMQNPRHLVRRRGQEARLRCSPMKGHSHVYWYRQLPEEGLKFMVYLQKENIIDESGMPKERFSAEFPKEGPSILRIQQVVRGDSAAYFCASSPRGGSDYGYTFGSGTRLTVV.

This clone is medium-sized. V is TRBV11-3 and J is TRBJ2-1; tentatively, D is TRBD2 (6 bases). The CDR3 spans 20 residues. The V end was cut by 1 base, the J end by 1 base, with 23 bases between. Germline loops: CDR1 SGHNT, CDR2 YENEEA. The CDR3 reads CASSLVVGVPGLHSYNEQFF. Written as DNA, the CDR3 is TGTGCCAGCAGCTTAGTGGTAGGGGTTCCGGGACTTCATTCCTACAATGAGCAGTTCTTC.

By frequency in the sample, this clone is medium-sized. The CDR3 loop is CASSRGVQPQHF. CDR3 sequence (DNA): TGTGCCAGCAGTAGGGGGGTTCAGCCCCAGCATTTT. This chain uses TRBV28 with TRBJ1-5, with a weak D call TRBD1 (6 bases). Germline V gives CDR1 MDHEN, CDR2 SYDVKM. The V and J ends lost 5 bases and 6 bases respectively, with 8 bases between them. The CDR3 is 12 amino acids.

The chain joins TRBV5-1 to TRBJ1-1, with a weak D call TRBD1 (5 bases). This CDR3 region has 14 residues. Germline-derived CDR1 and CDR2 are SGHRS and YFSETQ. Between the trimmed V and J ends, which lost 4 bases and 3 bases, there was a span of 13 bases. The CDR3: CASSPGWGDTEAFF. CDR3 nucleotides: TGCGCCAGCAGCCCAGGATGGGGGGACACTGAAGCTTTCTTT.

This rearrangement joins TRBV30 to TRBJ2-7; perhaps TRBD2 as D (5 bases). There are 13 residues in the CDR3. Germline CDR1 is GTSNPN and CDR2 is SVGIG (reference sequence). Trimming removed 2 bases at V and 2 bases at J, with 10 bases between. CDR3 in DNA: TGTGCCTGGAGTCGAGGGCACGCCTACGAGCAGTACTTC. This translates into CAWSRGHAYEQYF. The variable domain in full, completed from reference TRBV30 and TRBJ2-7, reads SQTIHQWPATLVQPVGSPLSLECTVEGTSNPNLYWYRQAAGRGLQLLFYSVGIGQISSEVPQNLSASRPQDRQFILSSKKLLLSDSGFYLCAWSRGHAYEQYFGPGTRLTVT.